The 11 T cell receptor beta chains in this list originate from one sample, sequenced in a study of monozygotic twins with inflammatory bowel disease (dated by TCRdb to the late 2010s). The library was produced with 5' RACE. Instrument used: Illumina HiSeq 2500. With the reads reprocessed by TCRdb, a single entry stands for each CDR3 protein sequence and no DNA is reported. The sample table includes under 200,000 distinct CDR3 sequences. Of the sample, approximately 3% is held by the ten largest clones. Material: blood. Receptor source: a human donor with ulcerative colitis or Crohn's disease, or a healthy co-twin of an affected twin (not recorded which).

The chain joins TRBV15 to TRBJ2-3. The germline CDR1 and CDR2 sequences are LNHNV and YYDKDF (reference sequence). This CDR3 is 12 amino acids long. This CDR3 is CATGRETDTQYF.

The V gene is TRBV6-2 or TRBV6-3, the J gene TRBJ1-2. This CDR3 contains 14 residues. Germline V gene lookup returns CDR1 MNHEY and CDR2 SVGEGT. The CDR3 spells CASSYSGLFYGYTF.

CDR3 amino acids: CASSLDGSSYEQYF. The V call is TRBV25-1, the J call TRBJ2-7. This CDR3 comprises 14 residues. Germline assignment: CDR1 MGHDK and CDR2 SYGVNS.

The chain links TRBV4-3 to TRBJ2-3; the D gene TCRdb calls, TRBD1, cannot be checked with no DNA. The germline gives CDR1 LGHNA, CDR2 YSLEER. The CDR3 consists of 19 residues. The CDR3 loop is CASSQDESRVGGTTDTQYF.

V is TRBV12-3 or TRBV12-4 and J is TRBJ2-7; as DNA is missing, the TRBD2 call by TCRdb cannot be tested. This CDR3 has 14 residues. This CDR3 reads CASSLKAGGGGQYF.

The chain employs TRBV12-3 or TRBV12-4 and TRBJ1-1. The CDR3 extends over 13 amino acids. The CDR3: CASSLAGETEAFF.

The gene calls are TRBV5-1 and TRBJ2-5; TCRdb's D gene call, TRBD1, goes unchecked for lack of DNA. This CDR3 comprises 15 residues. Germline V CDR1 and CDR2: SGHRS, YFSETQ. CDR3 loop: CASSLGDIGGETQYF.

The chain recombines TRBV27 with TRBJ1-4; the TCRdb D gene call, TRBD1, has no DNA to confirm it. The CDR3 totals 14 residues. CDR1 and CDR2 (germline): MNHEY, SMNVEV (reference sequence). The CDR3 protein is CASRDGQLRGKLFF.

The chain joins TRBV12-3 or TRBV12-4 to TRBJ2-2; as DNA is missing, the TRBD2 call by TCRdb cannot be tested. CDR3 length equals 15 residues. CDR3 sequence: CASSMTSGRPGELFF.

The J gene is TRBJ2-1, the V gene TRBV12-5; the TCRdb call, TRBD2, lacks DNA for checking. The CDR3 is 17 amino acids. Per the germline V gene, CDR1 is LGHNT and CDR2 is FRNRAP. This chain's CDR3 is CASGLVTLAGGYNEQFF.

V is TRBV27 and J is TRBJ2-7; TCRdb calls TRBD2, which cannot be checked without DNA. Germline V gene lookup returns CDR1 MNHEY and CDR2 SMNVEV (reference sequence). The CDR3 is made up of 16 amino acids. This CDR3 is CASSPKGLAGRYEQYF.